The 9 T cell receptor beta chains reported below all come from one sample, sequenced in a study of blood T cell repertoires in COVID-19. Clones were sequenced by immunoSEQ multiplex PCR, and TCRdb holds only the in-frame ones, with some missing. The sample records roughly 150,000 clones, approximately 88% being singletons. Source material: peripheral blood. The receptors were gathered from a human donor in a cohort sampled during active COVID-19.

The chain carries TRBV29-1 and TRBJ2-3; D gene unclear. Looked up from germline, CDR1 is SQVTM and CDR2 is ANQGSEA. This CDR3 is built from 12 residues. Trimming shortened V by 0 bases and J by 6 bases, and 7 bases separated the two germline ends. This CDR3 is CSVEDHRDTQYF. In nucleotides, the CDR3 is TGCAGCGTTGAAGATCACCGGGATACGCAGTATTTT.

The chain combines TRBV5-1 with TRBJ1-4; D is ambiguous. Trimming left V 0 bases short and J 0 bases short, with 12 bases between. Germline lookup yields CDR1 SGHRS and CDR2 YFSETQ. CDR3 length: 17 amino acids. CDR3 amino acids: CASSLAGRMTTNEKLFF. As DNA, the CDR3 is TGCGCCAGCAGCTTGGCCGGCAGGATGACAACTAATGAAAAACTGTTTTTT.

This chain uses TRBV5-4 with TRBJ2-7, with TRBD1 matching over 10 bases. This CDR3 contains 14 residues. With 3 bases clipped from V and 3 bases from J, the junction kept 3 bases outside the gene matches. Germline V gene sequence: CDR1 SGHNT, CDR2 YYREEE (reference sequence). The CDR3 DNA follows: TGTGCCAGCAGCTCGGGACAGGGGCGCTACGAGCAGTACTTC. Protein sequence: CASSSGQGRYEQYF.

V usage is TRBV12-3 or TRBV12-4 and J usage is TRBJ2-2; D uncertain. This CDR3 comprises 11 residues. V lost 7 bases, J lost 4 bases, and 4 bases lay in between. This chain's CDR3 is CASTSTGELFF. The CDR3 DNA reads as TGTGCCAGCACCAGCACCGGGGAGCTGTTTTTT.

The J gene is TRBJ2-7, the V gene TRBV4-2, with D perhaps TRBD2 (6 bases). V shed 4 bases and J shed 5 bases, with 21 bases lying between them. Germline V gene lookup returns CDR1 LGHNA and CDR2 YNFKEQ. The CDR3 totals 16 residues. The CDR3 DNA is TGTGCCAGCAGCCCCCTAAAAAAGACGGGGGACGACGAGCAGTACTTC. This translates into CASSPLKKTGDDEQYF.

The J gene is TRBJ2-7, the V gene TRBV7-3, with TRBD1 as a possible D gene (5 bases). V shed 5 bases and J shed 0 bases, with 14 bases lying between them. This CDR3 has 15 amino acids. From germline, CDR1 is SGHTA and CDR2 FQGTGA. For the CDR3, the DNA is TGTGCCAGCAGCCAAGGGGCAGGGCCCTCCTACGAGCAGTACTTC. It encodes CASSQGAGPSYEQYF.

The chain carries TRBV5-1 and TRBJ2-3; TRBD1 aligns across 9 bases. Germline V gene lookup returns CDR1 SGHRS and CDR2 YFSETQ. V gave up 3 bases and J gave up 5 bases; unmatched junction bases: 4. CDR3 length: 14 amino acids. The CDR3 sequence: CASSSNRGQDTQYF. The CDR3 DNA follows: TGCGCCAGCAGCTCAAACAGGGGGCAAGATACGCAGTATTTT.

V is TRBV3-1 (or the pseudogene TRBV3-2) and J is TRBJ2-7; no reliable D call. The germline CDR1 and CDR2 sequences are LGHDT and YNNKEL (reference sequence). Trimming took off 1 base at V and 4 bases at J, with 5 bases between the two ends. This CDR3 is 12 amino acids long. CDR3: CASSQGAYEQYF. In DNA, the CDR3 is TGTGCCAGCAGCCAAGGGGCGTACGAGCAGTACTTC.

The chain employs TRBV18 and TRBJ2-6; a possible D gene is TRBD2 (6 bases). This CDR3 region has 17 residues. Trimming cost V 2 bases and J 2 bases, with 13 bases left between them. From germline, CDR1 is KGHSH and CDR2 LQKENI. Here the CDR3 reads CASSPWEGGTGANVLTF. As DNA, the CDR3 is TGTGCCAGCTCACCATGGGAAGGAGGGACTGGGGCCAACGTCCTGACTTTC. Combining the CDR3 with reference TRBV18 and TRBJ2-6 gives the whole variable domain NAGVMQNPRHLVRRRGQEARLRCSPMKGHSHVYWYRQLPEEGLKFMVYLQKENIIDESGMPKERFSAEFPKEGPSILRIQQVVRGDSAAYFCASSPWEGGTGANVLTFGAGSRLTVL.